This T cell receptor (beta chain) was captured in a study of control samples from healthy donors and cancer patients. Sequenced by immunoSEQ multiplex PCR; TCRdb stores in-frame clones only, minus some. The sample includes 100,000 to 150,000 clones, around 90% of them seen just once. With 4 bases clipped from V and 9 bases from J, the junction kept 8 bases outside the gene matches. The CDR3 sequence is 13 residues long. The germline gives CDR1 LGHDT, CDR2 YNNKEL (reference sequence). Specimen: blood. V is TRBV3-1 (or the pseudogene TRBV3-2) and J is TRBJ1-2; the match to TRBD1 covers 7 bases. This TCR came from a man between 18 and 35 years old in good health. The CDR3: CASSLGDRASYTF. In DNA, the CDR3 is TGTGCCAGCAGCCTAGGCGACAGGGCTAGCTACACCTTC.